A selection of T cell receptor beta chains follows, all from one sample in a study of graft-versus-host responses after intestinal transplantation. This table comes from immunoSEQ multiplex PCR, and its TCRdb copy is limited to in-frame clones, with some not included. The table lists nearly 90,000 clones, around 86% of them singletons. Antigens for these TCRs are unknown. The sample consisted of unstimulated CD8+ T cells sorted from spleen or lymph node cells, taken before intestinal transplant. The source of these receptors is a human donor who received an intestinal transplant. The CDR3 runs from the conserved cysteine through the conserved F or W. D genes are given only for firm matches. Clone size, where shown, is once, few, many, or a class for clones that have expanded.

V	J	size	D	DNA	CDR3
TRBV6-6	TRBJ2-3	.	.	TGTGCCAGCAGGGCCCCCACCTACACAGATACGCAGTATTTT	CASRAPTYTDTQYF
TRBV7-6	TRBJ1-1	once	.	TGTGCCAGCAGCCCTCACCGGGACCCTTACACTGAAGCTTTCTTT	CASSPHRDPYTEAFF
TRBV4-1	TRBJ2-1	.	TRBD2	TGCGCCAGCAGCCAAGTCCTACTAGCGGGAGGAAATGAGCAGTTCTTC	CASSQVLLAGGNEQFF
TRBV7-3	TRBJ1-1	.	.	TGTGCCAGCAGCCCGACAGGGAACACTGAAGCTTTCTTT	CASSPTGNTEAFF
TRBV6-6	TRBJ1-5	.	.	TGTGCCAGCAGTTACTCGATAGACGGTAATCAGCCCCAGCATTTT	CASSYSIDGNQPQHF
TRBV27	TRBJ2-7	once	.	TGTGCCAGCAGTTTCGGGGCCCCCTACGAGCAGTACTTC	CASSFGAPYEQYF
TRBV4-1	TRBJ2-1	few	.	TGCGCCAGCAGCCAAGGAAGGGGGGGGCTATGGGATGAGCAGTTCTTC	CASSQGRGGLWDEQFF
TRBV2	TRBJ2-1	few	.	TGTGCCAGCAGTGAACCCCGTCAAGGGCACTACAATGAGCAGTTCTTC	CASSEPRQGHYNEQFF
TRBV28	TRBJ1-5	.	TRBD1	TGTGCCAGCAGTATGACGGACAGGGCTCATCAGCCCCAGCATTTT	CASSMTDRAHQPQHF
TRBV6-1	TRBJ2-7	few	.	TGTGCCAGCAGTGAGCCTAGCGTCTACGAGCAGTACTTC	CASSEPSVYEQYF
TRBV4-1	TRBJ2-7	.	.	TGCGCCAGCAGCCAAGAGGCGGTCGACGGGGGGCCCTACGAGCAGTACTTC	CASSQEAVDGGPYEQYF
TRBV6-1	TRBJ1-2	once	.	TGTGCCAGCAGTGCCGCCCGACAGGTCCCTAACTATGGCTACACCTTC	CASSAARQVPNYGYTF
TRBV9	TRBJ2-2	.	TRBD2	TGTGCCAGCAGCGTATACCCCGCCGGGGGGACCGGGGGTGGTTCCACCGGGGAGCTGTTTTTT	CASSVYPAGGTGGGSTGELFF
TRBV4-1	TRBJ2-2	few	.	TGCGCCAGCACCCTCCGGACGGACAACACCGGGGAGCTGTTTTTT	CASTLRTDNTGELFF
TRBV19	TRBJ1-6	once	TRBD1	TGTGCCAGTACCCCGACAGGGTACAATAATTCACCCCTCCACTTT	CASTPTGYNNSPLHF
TRBV7-9	TRBJ2-5	.	.	TGTGCCAGCGGGATGGACGTACAAGAGACCCAGTACTTC	CASGMDVQETQYF
TRBV5-6	TRBJ2-7	.	.	TGTGCCAGCACCTTGGGGGGGGCGCATGAGCAGTACTTC	CASTLGGAHEQYF
TRBV28	TRBJ2-7	.	TRBD2	TGTGCCAGCAGGTCCCTCGGGACTAGCGTCTACGAGCAGTACTTC	CASRSLGTSVYEQYF
TRBV4-1	TRBJ2-2	.	.	TGCGCCAGCAGCCACACGATAAGGGGTACCGGGGAGCTGTTTTTT	CASSHTIRGTGELFF
TRBV5-1	TRBJ2-3	.	.	TGCGCCAGCAGCTTGGCCGGGACGACCTTCGGAGATACGCAGTATTTT	CASSLAGTTFGDTQYF
TRBV21-1	TRBJ1-1	.	.	TGTGCCAGCAGCAAAGGCCACAGGGACCCCACAAACACTGAAGCTTTCTTT	CASSKGHRDPTNTEAFF
TRBV11-3	TRBJ2-1	.	.	TGTGCCAGCAGCCTTACCTCCTCCTACAATGAGCAGTTCTTC	CASSLTSSYNEQFF
TRBV10-2	TRBJ2-3	.	.	TGCGCCAGCAGTGAGTCAGACGGCCCGAGCACAGATACGCAGTATTTT	CASSESDGPSTDTQYF
TRBV10-3	TRBJ1-1	.	TRBD1	TGTGCCATCTGGACAGGGGTGAACACTGAAGCTTTCTTT	CAIWTGVNTEAFF
TRBV15	TRBJ2-7	.	.	TGTGCCACCGCGCAGGGGTTGGGCGAGCAGTACTTC	CATAQGLGEQYF
TRBV27	TRBJ1-1	.	.	TGTGCCAGCAGTTTATCGGGGCAGGGAGGGAACACTGAAGCTTTCTTT	CASSLSGQGGNTEAFF
TRBV6-5	TRBJ1-2	.	.	TGTGCCAGCAGAGTGTGGGATATAGGCTACACCTTC	CASRVWDIGYTF
TRBV2	TRBJ2-2	.	.	TGTGCCAGCAGTGAGCCATGGGGACCCGGGGAGCTGTTTTTT	CASSEPWGPGELFF
TRBV4-1	TRBJ2-5	.	TRBD2	TGCGCCAGCAGCCAAGTTGGGGCGGGGGGGCCGTACCAAGAGACCCAGTACTTC	CASSQVGAGGPYQETQYF
TRBV28	TRBJ2-3	.	TRBD1	TGTGCCAGCACCTCCCCGTTCAGGGGGCAAGGAGATACGCAGTATTTT	CASTSPFRGQGDTQYF
TRBV9	TRBJ2-1	.	.	TGTGCCAGCAGCCTAGGGGCTACCGAAAGTCAGTTCTTC	CASSLGATESQFF
TRBV13	TRBJ2-7	once	TRBD1	TGTGCCAGCAGCCCGACAGGGACCCACGAGCAGTACTTC	CASSPTGTHEQYF
TRBV28	TRBJ1-5	.	.	TGTGCCAGCAGTTTAATCGGGGACGGTAGCAATCAGCCCCAGCATTTT	CASSLIGDGSNQPQHF
TRBV5-1	TRBJ1-4	.	TRBD1	TGCGCCAGCAGCAACCGGGACAGTACAAGGGAAAAACTGTTTTTT	CASSNRDSTREKLFF
TRBV6-1	TRBJ2-7	.	.	TGTGCCAGCAGTTCAACTAGGGAGCAGTACTTC	CASSSTREQYF
TRBV6-5	TRBJ2-6	.	.	TGTGCCAGCAGTACGGACAGTTCTGGGGCCAACGTCCTGACTTTC	CASSTDSSGANVLTF
TRBV6-1	TRBJ1-5	.	.	TGTGCCAGCAGCTACCAAAGCAATCAGCCCCAGCATTTT	CASSYQSNQPQHF
TRBV25-1	TRBJ1-4	.	TRBD1	TGTGCCAGCAGTCCGCCAGGGGGACAGAATGAAAAACTGTTTTTT	CASSPPGGQNEKLFF
TRBV19	TRBJ1-5	.	.	TGTGCCAGTAGTATATATAACAGTTTCAATCAGCCCCAGCATTTT	CASSIYNSFNQPQHF
TRBV25-1	TRBJ1-2	.	TRBD1	TGTGCCAGCAGAGGACAGGGCCCTGGCTACACCTTC	CASRGQGPGYTF
TRBV7-7	TRBJ2-5	.	.	TGTGCCAGCAGCTTAGCTTACGGGGGAGCTGAGACCCAGTACTTC	CASSLAYGGAETQYF
TRBV5-6	TRBJ1-2	.	.	TGTGCCAGCAGCTTGAGGGATGGCTACACCTTC	CASSLRDGYTF
TRBV25-1	TRBJ1-5	.	TRBD1	TGTGCCAGCAGTGAAGGAACAGGGGATCAGCCCCAGCATTTT	CASSEGTGDQPQHF
TRBV29-1	TRBJ2-3	.	.	TGCAGCGTCCTCGGACAACCCTATACGCAGTATTTT	CSVLGQPYTQYF
TRBV6-1	TRBJ2-3	.	TRBD2	TGTGCCAGCAGTGACCCCTCAACGCGGGGGGATTATTCGCAGTATTTT	CASSDPSTRGDYSQYF
TRBV5-4	TRBJ2-1	.	TRBD2	TGTGCCAGCAGCTGGGGACTAGAGTCCTACAATGAGCAGTTCTTC	CASSWGLESYNEQFF
TRBV4-1	TRBJ2-5	.	.	TGCGCCAGCAGCCAAGATACAAGGGAGGCCTCCCAAGAGACCCAGTACTTC	CASSQDTREASQETQYF
TRBV4-1	TRBJ2-7	once	.	TGCGCCAGCAGCGAAGGGAGCTCCTACGAGCAGTACTTC	CASSEGSSYEQYF
TRBV29-1	TRBJ1-1	.	.	TGCAGCGTTGAACCTGAAGCTTTCTTT	CSVEPEAFF
TRBV18	TRBJ2-7	.	TRBD1	TGTGCCAGCTCTCCCGACTCAGGGGGCCCGCTCGGTTACGAGCAGTACTTC	CASSPDSGGPLGYEQYF
TRBV11-2	TRBJ1-5	.	.	TGTGCCAGCAGCTTAGATGTAGGGGATCAGCCCCAGCATTTT	CASSLDVGDQPQHF
TRBV6-5	TRBJ1-3	once	.	TGTGCCAGCAGTTACTCGGACGGTGGATCTGGAAACACCATATATTTT	CASSYSDGGSGNTIYF
TRBV2	TRBJ1-5	.	.	TGTGCCAGCAGTGAGGGGACCAGCAATCAGCCCCAGCATTTT	CASSEGTSNQPQHF
TRBV10-3	TRBJ2-3	.	TRBD1	TGTGCCATCAGTGAAAGAGGACAGGGAACAGATACGCAGTATTTT	CAISERGQGTDTQYF
TRBV27	TRBJ2-3	.	.	TGTGCCAGCAGTTTACGATTTCCTACAGATACGCAGTATTTT	CASSLRFPTDTQYF
TRBV6-5	TRBJ2-7	.	.	TGTGCCAGCAGCCTTTATAGCGGTAGTGACTACGAGCAGTACTTC	CASSLYSGSDYEQYF
TRBV27	TRBJ2-7	.	TRBD2	TGTGCCAGCAGTTTAGCGGGGGACGAGCAGTACTTC	CASSLAGDEQYF
TRBV12-2	TRBJ2-3	.	.	TGTGCAAGTCGCCTCTTGACTAGCGGGGGTTCAGCAGATACGCAGTATTTT	CASRLLTSGGSADTQYF
TRBV2	TRBJ2-1	few	.	TGTGCCATCCGGCTGAATAACAATGAGCAGTTCTTC	CAIRLNNNEQFF
TRBV5-6	TRBJ2-1	.	.	TGTGCCAGCAGCTTGGAGAGCGGAGGCTCCTACAATGAGCAGTTCTTC	CASSLESGGSYNEQFF